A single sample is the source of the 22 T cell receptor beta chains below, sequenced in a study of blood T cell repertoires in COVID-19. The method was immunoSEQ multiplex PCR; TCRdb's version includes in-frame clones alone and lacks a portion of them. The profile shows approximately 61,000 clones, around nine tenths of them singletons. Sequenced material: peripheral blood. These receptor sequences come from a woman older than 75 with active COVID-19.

CDR3 nucleotide sequence: TGTGCCAGCAGTCAAAACCGGGGGGGCGAGCAGACCCAGTACTTC. Translated, it gives CASSQNRGGEQTQYF. This rearrangement joins TRBV7-2 to TRBJ2-5; 8 nucleotides agree with TRBD2. This CDR3 region has 15 residues. Per the germline V gene, CDR1 is SGHTA and CDR2 is FQGNSA. Trimming removed 6 bases from V and 6 bases from J; junction bases left unmatched: 12.

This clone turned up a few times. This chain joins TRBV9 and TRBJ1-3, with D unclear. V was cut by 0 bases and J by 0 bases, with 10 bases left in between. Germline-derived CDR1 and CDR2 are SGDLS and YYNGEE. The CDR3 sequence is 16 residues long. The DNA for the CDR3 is TGTGCCAGCAGCGTAGCTCCCTGGAGCTCTGGAAACACCATATATTTT. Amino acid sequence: CASSVAPWSSGNTIYF.

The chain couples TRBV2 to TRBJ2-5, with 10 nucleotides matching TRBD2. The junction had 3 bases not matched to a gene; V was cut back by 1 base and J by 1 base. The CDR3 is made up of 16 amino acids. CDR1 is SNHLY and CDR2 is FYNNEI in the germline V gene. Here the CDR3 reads CASSEGLAGSQETQYF. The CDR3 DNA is TGTGCCAGCAGTGAAGGACTAGCGGGTAGCCAAGAGACCCAGTACTTC.

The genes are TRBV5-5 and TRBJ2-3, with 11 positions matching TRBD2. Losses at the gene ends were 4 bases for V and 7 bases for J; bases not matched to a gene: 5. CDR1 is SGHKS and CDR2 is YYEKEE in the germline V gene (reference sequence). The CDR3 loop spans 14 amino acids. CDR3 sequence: CASSLGLAENTQYF. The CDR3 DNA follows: TGTGCCAGCAGCCTGGGACTAGCGGAAAATACGCAGTATTTT. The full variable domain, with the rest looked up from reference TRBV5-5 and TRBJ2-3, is DAGVTQSPTHLIKTRGQQVTLRCSPISGHKSVSWYQQVLGQGPQFIFQYYEKEERGRGNFPDRFSARQFPNYSSELNVNALLLGDSALYLCASSLGLAENTQYFGPGTRLTVL.

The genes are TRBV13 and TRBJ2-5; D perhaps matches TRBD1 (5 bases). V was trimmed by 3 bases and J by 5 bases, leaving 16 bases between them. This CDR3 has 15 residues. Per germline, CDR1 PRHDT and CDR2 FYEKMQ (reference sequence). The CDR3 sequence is CASSLGLGAGETQYF. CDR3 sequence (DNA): TGTGCCAGCAGCTTGGGATTAGGGGCCGGCGAGACCCAGTACTTC.

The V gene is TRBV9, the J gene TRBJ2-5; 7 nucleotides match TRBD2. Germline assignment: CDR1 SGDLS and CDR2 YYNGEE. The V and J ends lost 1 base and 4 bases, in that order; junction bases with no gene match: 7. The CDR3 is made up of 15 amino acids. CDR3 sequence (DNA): TGTGCCAGCAGCGTAATCGGCACGGGGGGAGAGACCCAGTACTTC. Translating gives CASSVIGTGGETQYF.

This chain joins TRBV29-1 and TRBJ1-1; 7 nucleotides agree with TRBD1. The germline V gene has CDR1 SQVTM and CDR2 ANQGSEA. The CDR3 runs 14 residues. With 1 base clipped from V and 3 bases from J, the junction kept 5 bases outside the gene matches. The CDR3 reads CSVEAAGGYTEAFF. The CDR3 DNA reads TGCAGCGTTGAAGCGGCAGGGGGTTACACTGAAGCTTTCTTT. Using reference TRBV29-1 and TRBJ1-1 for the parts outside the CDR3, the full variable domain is SAVISQKPSRDICQRGTSLTIQCQVDSQVTMMFWYRQQPGQSLTLIATANQGSEATYESGFVIDKFPISRPNLTFSTLTVSNMSPEDSSIYLCSVEAAGGYTEAFFGQGTRLTVV.

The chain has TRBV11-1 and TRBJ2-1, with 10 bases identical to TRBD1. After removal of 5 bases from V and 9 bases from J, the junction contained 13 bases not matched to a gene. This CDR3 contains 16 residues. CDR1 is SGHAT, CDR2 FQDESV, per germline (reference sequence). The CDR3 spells CASSPTPGQGTREQFF. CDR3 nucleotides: TGTGCCAGCAGCCCGACACCGGGACAGGGGACCCGTGAGCAGTTCTTC.

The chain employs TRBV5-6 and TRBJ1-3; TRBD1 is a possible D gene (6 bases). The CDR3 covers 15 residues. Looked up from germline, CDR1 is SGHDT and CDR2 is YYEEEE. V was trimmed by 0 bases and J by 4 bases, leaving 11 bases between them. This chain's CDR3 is CASSLARQGGNTIYF. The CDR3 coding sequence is TGTGCCAGCAGCTTGGCCAGGCAGGGGGGAAACACCATATATTTT. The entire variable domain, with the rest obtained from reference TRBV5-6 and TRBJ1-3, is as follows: DAGVTQSPTHLIKTRGQQVTLRCSPKSGHDTVSWYQQALGQGPQFIFQYYEEEERQRGNFPDRFSGHQFPNYSSELNVNALLLGDSALYLCASSLARQGGNTIYFGEGSWLTVV.

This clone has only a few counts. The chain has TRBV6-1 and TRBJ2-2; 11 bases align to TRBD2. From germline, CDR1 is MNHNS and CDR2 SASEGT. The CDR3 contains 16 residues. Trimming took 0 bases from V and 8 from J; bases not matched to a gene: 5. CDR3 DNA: TGTGCCAGCAGTGAAGCCGTAGCGGGGGGGAGGGGGGAGCTGTTTTTT. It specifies CASSEAVAGGRGELFF.

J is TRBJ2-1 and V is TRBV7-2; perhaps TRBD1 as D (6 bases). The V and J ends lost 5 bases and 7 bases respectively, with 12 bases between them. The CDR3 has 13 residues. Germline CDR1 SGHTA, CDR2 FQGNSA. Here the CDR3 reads CASSTSRGNEQFF. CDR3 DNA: TGTGCCAGCAGCACCTCCAGGGGAAATGAGCAGTTCTTC.

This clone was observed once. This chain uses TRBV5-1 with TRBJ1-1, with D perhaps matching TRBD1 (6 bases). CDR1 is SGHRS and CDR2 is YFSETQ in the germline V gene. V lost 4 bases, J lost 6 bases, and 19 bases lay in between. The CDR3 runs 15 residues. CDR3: CASSLGGGDLSEAFF. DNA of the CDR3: TGCGCCAGCAGCCTCGGAGGGGGGGATCTGTCTGAAGCTTTCTTT. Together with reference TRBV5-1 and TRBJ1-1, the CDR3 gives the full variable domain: KAGVTQTPRYLIKTRGQQVTLSCSPISGHRSVSWYQQTPGQGLQFLFEYFSETQRNKGNFPGRFSGRQFSNSRSEMNVSTLELGDSALYLCASSLGGGDLSEAFFGQGTRLTVV.

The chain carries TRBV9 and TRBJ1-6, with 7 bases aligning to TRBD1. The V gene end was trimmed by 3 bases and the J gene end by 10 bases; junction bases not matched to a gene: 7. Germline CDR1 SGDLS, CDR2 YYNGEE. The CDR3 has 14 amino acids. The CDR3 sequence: CASSDRGRESPLHF. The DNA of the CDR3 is TGTGCCAGCAGCGACAGGGGAAGGGAATCACCCCTCCACTTT.

CDR3 sequence: CATSRLTGYNEQFF. The CDR3 nucleotides read TGTGCCACCAGCAGGTTGACAGGGTACAATGAGCAGTTCTTC. This rearrangement joins TRBV15 to TRBJ2-1; TRBD1 matches at 7 bases. V gave up 3 bases and J gave up 4 bases; unmatched junction bases: 3. There are 14 residues in the CDR3. The germline gives CDR1 LNHNV, CDR2 YYDKDF (reference sequence).

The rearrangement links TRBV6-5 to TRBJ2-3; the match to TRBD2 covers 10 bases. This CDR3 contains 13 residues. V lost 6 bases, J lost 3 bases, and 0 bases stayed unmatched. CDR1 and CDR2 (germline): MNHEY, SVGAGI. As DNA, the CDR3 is TGTGCCAGCAGACTAGCGGGAACAGATACGCAGTATTTT. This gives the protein CASRLAGTDTQYF.

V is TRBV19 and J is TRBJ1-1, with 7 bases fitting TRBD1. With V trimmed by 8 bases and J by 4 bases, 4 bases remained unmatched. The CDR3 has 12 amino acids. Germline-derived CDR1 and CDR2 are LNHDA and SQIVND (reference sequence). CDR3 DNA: TGTGCCAGTCGGTCAGGGGGCACTGAAGCTTTCTTT. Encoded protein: CASRSGGTEAFF. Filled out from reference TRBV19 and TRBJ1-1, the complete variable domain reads DGGITQSPKYLFRKEGQNVTLSCEQNLNHDAMYWYRQDPGQGLRLIYYSQIVNDFQKGDIAEGYSVSREKKESFPLTVTSAQKNPTAFYLCASRSGGTEAFFGQGTRLTVV.

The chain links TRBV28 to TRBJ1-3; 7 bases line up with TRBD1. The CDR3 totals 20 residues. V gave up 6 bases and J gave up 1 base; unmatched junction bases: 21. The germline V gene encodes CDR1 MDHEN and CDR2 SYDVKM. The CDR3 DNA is TGTGCCAGCAGACAAACCATCGGGACAGATCACCGGTGGTCTGGAAACACCATATATTTT. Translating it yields CASRQTIGTDHRWSGNTIYF. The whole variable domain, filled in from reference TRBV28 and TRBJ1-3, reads DVKVTQSSRYLVKRTGEKVFLECVQDMDHENMFWYRQDPGLGLRLIYFSYDVKMKEKGDIPEGYSVSREKKERFSLILESASTNQTSMYLCASRQTIGTDHRWSGNTIYFGEGSWLTVV.

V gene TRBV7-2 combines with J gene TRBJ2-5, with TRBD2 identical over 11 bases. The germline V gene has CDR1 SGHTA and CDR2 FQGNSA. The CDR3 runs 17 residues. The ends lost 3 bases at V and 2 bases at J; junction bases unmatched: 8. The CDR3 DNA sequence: TGTGCCAGCAGCTTGACTAGCGGGGCGGGGGGGCAAGAGACCCAGTACTTC. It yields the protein CASSLTSGAGGQETQYF. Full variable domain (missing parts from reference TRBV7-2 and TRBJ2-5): GAGVSQSPSNKVTEKGKDVELRCDPISGHTALYWYRQSLGQGLEFLIYFQGNSAPDKSGLPSDRFSAERTGGSVSTLTIQRTQQEDSAVYLCASSLTSGAGGQETQYFGPGTRLLVL.

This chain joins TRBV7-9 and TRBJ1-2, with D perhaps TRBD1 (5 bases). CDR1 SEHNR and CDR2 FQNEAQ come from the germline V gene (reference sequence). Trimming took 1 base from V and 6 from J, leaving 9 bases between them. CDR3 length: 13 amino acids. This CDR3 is CASSLGQGHGYTF. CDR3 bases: TGTGCCAGCAGCTTAGGGCAGGGTCATGGCTACACCTTC.

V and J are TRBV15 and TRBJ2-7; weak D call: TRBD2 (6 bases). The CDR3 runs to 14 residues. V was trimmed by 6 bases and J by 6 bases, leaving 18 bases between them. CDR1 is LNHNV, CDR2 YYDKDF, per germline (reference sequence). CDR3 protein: CATRDLGGSREQYF. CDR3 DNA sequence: TGTGCCACCAGAGATCTTGGAGGGTCTCGCGAGCAGTACTTC.

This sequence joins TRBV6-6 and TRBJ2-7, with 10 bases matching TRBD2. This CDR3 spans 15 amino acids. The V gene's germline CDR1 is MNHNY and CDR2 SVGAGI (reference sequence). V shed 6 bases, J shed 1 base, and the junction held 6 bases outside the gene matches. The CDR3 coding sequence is TGTGCCAGCAGATCGACTAGCGGGCAATCCTACGAGCAGTACTTC. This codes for CASRSTSGQSYEQYF.

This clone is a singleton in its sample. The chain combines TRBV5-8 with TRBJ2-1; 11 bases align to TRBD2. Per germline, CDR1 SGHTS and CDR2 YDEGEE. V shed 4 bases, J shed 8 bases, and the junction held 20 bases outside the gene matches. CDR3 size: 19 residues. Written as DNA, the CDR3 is TGTGCCAGCAGCCTCGGGGGACCTTTCCGGACTAGCGGGCGGGATGAGCAGTTCTTC. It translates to CASSLGGPFRTSGRDEQFF.